This T cell receptor (beta chain) was sequenced for a study of a mutant IDH1 vaccine in newly diagnosed glioma. Overall study: There were approximately 60% males and around 40% females among treated patients, whose mean age was about 40 years.

The repertoire was sequenced with immunoSEQ multiplex PCR; TCRdb's copy has only in-frame clones and lacks some. The table records roughly 130,000 clones, just under 80% of them present only once. As for time point: week 11, during vaccination. It was 300 ug of mutant IDH1 20-mer peptide that made up each vaccine dose, given with topical imiquimod. Turning to this clone: Its cognate antigen is unknown.

This CDR3 spans 14 amino acids. In germline, CDR1 is ENHRY, CDR2 SYGVKD. V lost 6 bases and J 3 bases, leaving 13 bases between the germline ends. This material consisted of PBMCs, taken from a glioma patient whose treatment included an IDH1 peptide vaccine. The sequence derives from a man in his forties with glioma. The chain links TRBV10-3 to TRBJ2-3; maybe TRBD1 (8 bases). DNA of the CDR3: TGTGCCATCAGGACAGGGGAGGGTACAGATACGCAGTATTTT. Translation: CAIRTGEGTDTQYF.